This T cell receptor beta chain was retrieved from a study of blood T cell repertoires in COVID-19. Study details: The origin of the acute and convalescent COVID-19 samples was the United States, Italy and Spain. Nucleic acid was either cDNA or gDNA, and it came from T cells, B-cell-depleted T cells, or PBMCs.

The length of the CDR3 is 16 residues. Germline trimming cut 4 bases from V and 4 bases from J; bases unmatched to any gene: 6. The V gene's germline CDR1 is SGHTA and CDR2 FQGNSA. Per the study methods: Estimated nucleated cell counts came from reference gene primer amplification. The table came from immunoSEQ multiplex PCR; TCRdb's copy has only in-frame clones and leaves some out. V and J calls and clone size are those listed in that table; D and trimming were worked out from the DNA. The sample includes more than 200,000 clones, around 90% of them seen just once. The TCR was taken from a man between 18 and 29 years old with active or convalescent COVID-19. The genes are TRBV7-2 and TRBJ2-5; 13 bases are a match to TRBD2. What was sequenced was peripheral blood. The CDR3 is CASSSMGLAGLETQYF. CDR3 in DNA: TGTGCCAGCAGCTCCATGGGACTAGCGGGGTTAGAGACCCAGTACTTC. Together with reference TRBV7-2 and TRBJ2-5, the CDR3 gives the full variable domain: GAGVSQSPSNKVTEKGKDVELRCDPISGHTALYWYRQSLGQGLEFLIYFQGNSAPDKSGLPSDRFSAERTGGSVSTLTIQRTQQEDSAVYLCASSSMGLAGLETQYFGPGTRLLVL.